Listed here are 29 T cell receptor beta chains from one sample, sequenced in a study of blood T cells in healthy people across ages. With a J-beta primer mix and a sample-barcoded 5' primer, a second PCR ran about 7 to 12 cycles. Each CDR3 protein gets one entry after TCRdb re-called the 5' RACE reads with MiXCR. Among roughly 730,000 distinct CDR3 sequences listed, about 61% were seen once. Sequencing used blood. These receptors all come from a man between 35 and 55 years old in good health.

This chain uses TRBV10-2 with TRBJ1-5, with a possible D match to TRBD1 (5 bases). The CDR3 sequence is 15 residues long. Deletions cut 6 bases from V and 0 bases from J, with 12 bases between. CDR1 is WSHSY, CDR2 SAAADI, per germline. The CDR3 DNA follows: TGCGCCAGCAGGGAGGACACTTATAGCAATCAGCCCCAGCATTTT. As protein: CASREDTYSNQPQHF.

The chain couples TRBV4-3 to TRBJ1-5; TRBD1 matches at 7 bases. The CDR3 runs 15 residues. CDR1 LGHNA and CDR2 YSLEER come from the germline V gene. The V segment lost 2 bases and the J segment 3 bases; nucleotides outside the gene matches: 4. Here the CDR3 DNA reads TGCGCCAGCAGCCAAACCGGGACAGCCAATCAGCCCCAGCATTTT. Amino acid sequence: CASSQTGTANQPQHF.

The chain is built from TRBV6-6 and TRBJ1-2; D possibly corresponds to TRBD1 (5 bases). This CDR3 has 17 amino acids. Per germline, CDR1 MNHNY and CDR2 SVGAGI (reference sequence). Trimming stripped 2 bases from V and 5 bases from J, with 21 bases between. The CDR3 bases are TGTGCCAGCAGTTACATAAGCCCCAAAGACCCAGGGTATGGCTACACCTTC. Amino acid sequence: CASSYISPKDPGYGYTF.

This chain links TRBV10-3 with TRBJ1-2; TRBD1 might be the D (6 bases). V lost 6 bases to trimming and J lost 2 bases, with 16 bases between them. The germline gives CDR1 ENHRY, CDR2 SYGVKD. The length of the CDR3 is 15 residues. In nucleotides, the CDR3 is TGTGCCATCAGAGGAGACAGGCGCGTCAACTATGGCTACACCTTC. Its protein is CAIRGDRRVNYGYTF.

V is TRBV28 and J is TRBJ1-4, with 7 bases matching TRBD1. CDR3 length: 16 residues. Trimming removed 4 bases from V and 8 bases from J; junction bases left unmatched: 13. Germline V gene sequence: CDR1 MDHEN, CDR2 SYDVKM. CDR3 sequence reads: CASSSGPTGSDEKLFF. CDR3 sequence (DNA): TGTGCCAGCAGTTCCGGCCCGACAGGGAGCGACGAAAAACTGTTTTTT.

The CDR3 DNA follows: TGCAGTGCCCCGATCCAGGGGGAGTCAGGAGGCTGGACAGATACGCAGTATTTT. Translated, it gives CSAPIQGESGGWTDTQYF. The V gene is TRBV20-1, the J gene TRBJ2-3, with 7 nucleotides matching TRBD1. From germline, CDR1 is DFQATT and CDR2 SNEGSKA (reference sequence). This CDR3 has 18 amino acids. V was clipped by 6 bases and J by 3 bases; unmatched bases: 21.

The chain uses TRBV24-1 and TRBJ2-3; tentatively, D is TRBD1 (6 bases). Germline-derived CDR1 and CDR2 are KGHDR and SFDVKD. V was cut by 1 base and J by 2 bases, with 9 bases left in between. This CDR3 has 15 residues. The CDR3 loop is CATSDFGTNTDTQYF. CDR3 bases: TGTGCCACCAGTGATTTTGGGACAAACACAGATACGCAGTATTTT.

This chain joins TRBV7-2 and TRBJ2-3, with TRBD2 matching 8 bases. The CDR3 is 15 residues long. Germline V lookup: CDR1 SGHTA, CDR2 FQGNSA. With V trimmed by 5 bases and J by 1 base, 5 bases remained unmatched. The CDR3 DNA sequence: TGTGCCAGCAGCCCGTTGCGGGGGGGCACAGATACGCAGTATTTT. Protein sequence: CASSPLRGGTDTQYF. Together with reference TRBV7-2 and TRBJ2-3, the CDR3 gives the full variable domain: GAGVSQSPSNKVTEKGKDVELRCDPISGHTALYWYRQSLGQGLEFLIYFQGNSAPDKSGLPSDRFSAERTGGSVSTLTIQRTQQEDSAVYLCASSPLRGGTDTQYFGPGTRLTVL.

The J gene is TRBJ1-1, the V gene TRBV20-1, with TRBD1 as a possible D gene (5 bases). V was pared by 3 bases and J by 3 bases, with 14 bases between. Germline CDR1 is DFQATT and CDR2 is SNEGSKA (reference sequence). The CDR3 has 14 amino acids. The CDR3, as DNA: TGCAGTGCTAGCCGAGGGGAGTGGGACACTGAAGCTTTCTTT. This sequence encodes CSASRGEWDTEAFF.

This chain joins TRBV12-3 or TRBV12-4 and TRBJ2-5, with D perhaps matching TRBD1 (6 bases). The better agreement between TRBJ2-7 and the DNA end casts doubt on the J call. The CDR3 consists of 13 residues. CDR3 protein: CASRQGLTYEQYF. The CDR3 bases are TGTGCCAGCAGACAGGGATTGACCTACGAGCAGTACTTC.

The V call is TRBV7-9, the J call TRBJ2-7; tentative D call: TRBD2 (5 bases). Trimming cost V 3 bases and J 3 bases, with 12 bases left between them. This CDR3 contains 14 residues. In germline, CDR1 is SEHNR, CDR2 FQNEAQ (reference sequence). CDR3 sequence (DNA): TGTGCCAGCAGCTTTAGCGAAACGAACTACGAGCAGTACTTC. This translates into CASSFSETNYEQYF.

The chain links TRBV3-1 to TRBJ2-1; 9 nucleotides match TRBD2. The germline V gene has CDR1 LGHDT and CDR2 YNNKEL (reference sequence). V was pared by 4 bases and J by 15 bases, with 10 bases of the junction left unmatched. The CDR3 loop spans 13 amino acids. The CDR3: CASSLLEAGGLFF. CDR3 DNA: TGTGCCAGCAGCCTACTCGAAGCGGGGGGTCTGTTCTTC.

The rearrangement uses TRBV3-1 and TRBJ1-1; D is ambiguous. This CDR3 comprises 11 residues. With 7 bases removed from V and 6 bases from J, the gap between germline ends came to 9 bases. Germline V gene lookup returns CDR1 LGHDT and CDR2 YNNKEL (reference sequence). The CDR3 protein is CASTSLSEAFF. In DNA, the CDR3 is TGTGCCAGCACCAGTCTCTCTGAAGCTTTCTTT.

The sample holds a few counts of this clonotype. The J gene is TRBJ1-1, the V gene TRBV7-2; TRBD1 is a possible D gene (5 bases). CDR1 is SGHTA and CDR2 is FQGNSA in the germline V gene. V was cut by 2 bases and J by 8 bases, with 9 bases left in between. The CDR3 spans 12 residues. In DNA form, the CDR3 reads TGTGCCAGCAGCTTACGGACACCAGAAGCTTTCTTT. This translates into CASSLRTPEAFF. Combining the CDR3 with reference TRBV7-2 and TRBJ1-1 gives the whole variable domain GAGVSQSPSNKVTEKGKDVELRCDPISGHTALYWYRQSLGQGLEFLIYFQGNSAPDKSGLPSDRFSAERTGGSVSTLTIQRTQQEDSAVYLCASSLRTPEAFFGQGTRLTVV.

This clonotype was counted a few times. The rearrangement uses TRBV29-1 and TRBJ1-2, with D unresolved. CDR3 length equals 15 residues. Germline-derived CDR1 and CDR2 are SQVTM and ANQGSEA. Trimming took 1 base from V and 8 from J, leaving 20 bases between them. CDR3: CSVEVSAGPSWGYTF. In DNA, the CDR3 is TGCAGCGTTGAAGTCTCGGCAGGCCCGTCTTGGGGCTACACCTTC. The full variable domain, completed using reference TRBV29-1 and TRBJ1-2, is SAVISQKPSRDICQRGTSLTIQCQVDSQVTMMFWYRQQPGQSLTLIATANQGSEATYESGFVIDKFPISRPNLTFSTLTVSNMSPEDSSIYLCSVEVSAGPSWGYTFGSGTRLTVV.

The J gene is TRBJ2-1, the V gene TRBV28; D is possibly TRBD1 (6 bases). The V end lost 10 bases, the J end lost 1 base, and 14 bases lay between the germline ends. From germline, CDR1 is MDHEN and CDR2 SYDVKM. This CDR3 has 14 residues. The CDR3 DNA reads TGTGCCACCTCTCGAGGGGGATCCTACAATGAGCAGTTCTTC. It yields the protein CATSRGGSYNEQFF. Combining the CDR3 with reference TRBV28 and TRBJ2-1 gives the whole variable domain DVKVTQSSRYLVKRTGEKVFLECVQDMDHENMFWYRQDPGLGLRLIYFSYDVKMKEKGDIPEGYSVSREKKERFSLILESASTNQTSMYLCATSRGGSYNEQFFGPGTRLTVL.

The chain joins TRBV4-2 to TRBJ2-7; TRBD1 matches at 7 bases. Trimming cost V 2 bases and J 0 bases; bases outside gene matches: 4. Germline CDR1 reads LGHNA; CDR2 reads YNFKEQ. This CDR3 has 15 amino acids. This chain's CDR3 is CASSQSPGGSYEQYF. For the CDR3, the DNA is TGTGCCAGCAGCCAATCCCCAGGGGGCTCCTACGAGCAGTACTTC.

V gene TRBV5-6 combines with J gene TRBJ2-4; 9 bases are a match to TRBD1. Gene TRBJ2-7 matches the end of the DNA better, so the J call may be wrong. Germline V CDR1 and CDR2: SGHDT, YYEEEE. The CDR3 loop spans 18 amino acids. CDR3 residues: CASSLRRGQGKIFDEQYF. The CDR3 DNA sequence: TGTGCCAGCAGCTTAAGAAGGGGACAGGGTAAGATTTTCGACGAGCAGTACTTC.

The chain joins TRBV25-1 to TRBJ2-7; TRBD2 agrees at 8 bases. V lost 8 bases to trimming and J lost 3 bases; unmatched junction nucleotides: 12. This CDR3 comprises 15 residues. Germline values: CDR1 MGHDK, CDR2 SYGVNS. In nucleotides, the CDR3 is TGTGCCAGCTCATCTCGAGGTAGCGGGAACTACGAGCAGTACTTC. It yields the protein CASSSRGSGNYEQYF.

This clonotype was found a few times. V usage is TRBV9 and J usage is TRBJ1-2; D remains unclear. Trimming took 5 bases from V and 0 from J, leaving 11 bases between them. The CDR3 covers 14 residues. Germline CDR1 SGDLS, CDR2 YYNGEE. CDR3 sequence (DNA): TGTGCCAGCAGTGAAGAACACACTAACTATGGCTACACCTTC. Its protein product is CASSEEHTNYGYTF.

The V call is TRBV29-1, the J call TRBJ2-1; 12 nucleotides align to TRBD1. Germline values: CDR1 SQVTM, CDR2 ANQGSEA. This CDR3 region has 16 residues. The V gene end was trimmed by 0 bases and the J gene end by 8 bases; junction bases not matched to a gene: 8. The CDR3 is CSVEDRGTGGLYEQFF. For the CDR3, the DNA is TGCAGCGTTGAAGATCGGGGGACAGGGGGCCTCTATGAGCAGTTCTTC.

On this clonotype: This may arise from a read error, as a much more abundant clone is one base away. The rearrangement uses TRBV27 and TRBJ1-1; D perhaps matches TRBD1 (5 bases). The CDR3 spans 14 residues. CDR1 is MNHEY, CDR2 SMNVEV, per germline (reference sequence). Trimming took 5 bases from V and 5 from J, leaving 15 bases between them. The CDR3 is CASSLQGIGTEAFF. The CDR3 DNA sequence: TGTGCCAGCAGTCTTCAGGGTATTGGGACTGAAGCTTTCTTT.

This chain joins TRBV14 and TRBJ2-7, with no clear D. CDR1 is SGHDN and CDR2 is FVKESK in the germline V gene. The CDR3 covers 12 residues. V lost 2 bases and J lost 10, with 12 bases in between. In nucleotides, the CDR3 is TGTGCCAGCAGCCAACAAGGAGTCCTACAGTACTTC. This codes for CASSQQGVLQYF.

This clonotype has just a few counts. The gene calls are TRBV20-1 and TRBJ1-4; D remains ambiguous. Per germline, CDR1 DFQATT and CDR2 SNEGSKA (reference sequence). With 2 bases removed from V and 5 bases from J, the gap between germline ends came to 9 bases. This CDR3 has 13 residues. The DNA for the CDR3 is TGCAGTGCTAGATTGGTGCCCAATGAAAAACTGTTTTTT. It codes for CSARLVPNEKLFF.

This clonotype was seen only a few times. The chain combines TRBV29-1 with TRBJ2-5; D unresolved. The V end lost 3 bases, the J end lost 2 bases, and 4 bases lay between the germline ends. The CDR3 consists of 11 residues. CDR1 SQVTM and CDR2 ANQGSEA come from the germline V gene. CDR3 sequence (DNA): TGCAGCGTTGAGACGCAAGAGACCCAGTACTTC. Translation: CSVETQETQYF.

The chain has TRBV27 and TRBJ2-5; D is possibly TRBD1 or TRBD2 (6 bases each). The better agreement between TRBJ2-7 and the DNA end casts doubt on the J call. CDR1 is MNHEY and CDR2 is SMNVEV in the germline V gene (reference sequence). The CDR3 spans 15 residues. The CDR3 here is CASSLYGGLNDEQYF. The CDR3 DNA is TGTGCCAGCAGTTTATATGGGGGGCTCAACGACGAGCAGTACTTC.

This clonotype was seen a handful of times. The chain has TRBV20-1 and TRBJ2-5; D unresolved. V lost 1 base and J lost 3, with 12 bases in between. CDR1 DFQATT and CDR2 SNEGSKA come from the germline V gene (reference sequence). CDR3 length equals 14 residues. The CDR3: CSARALPRKETQYF. CDR3 bases: TGCAGTGCTAGAGCACTTCCCCGAAAAGAGACCCAGTACTTC.

The V call is TRBV5-1, the J call TRBJ2-3, with D hard to call. CDR1 SGHRS and CDR2 YFSETQ come from the germline V gene. CDR3 length: 15 residues. The V end was cut by 0 bases, the J end by 2 bases, with 10 bases between. CDR3 coding DNA: TGCGCCAGCAGCTTGGTGGGTTTTGACACAGATACGCAGTATTTT. It encodes CASSLVGFDTDTQYF.

The chain couples TRBV12-3 or TRBV12-4 to TRBJ1-4; D may be TRBD1 (5 bases). V lost 5 bases to trimming and J lost 4 bases, with 11 bases between them. There are 14 residues in the CDR3. The CDR3 nucleotides read TGTGCCAGCAGTCCGGGAGGGGATAATGAAAAACTGTTTTTT. It is translated as CASSPGGDNEKLFF.